This note documents a single TCR beta chain sequence. The table lists this clone with many counts. No antigen is known for it. No base quality values were provided; no much bigger clone lies one nucleotide off. The sample comes from a study of blood T cell repertoires in COVID-19 (TCRdb year 2020). For the wider study: Samples covering the acute and convalescent phases of COVID-19 were provided by collaborators in the United States, Italy and Spain. The material from the prospective study consisted of cDNA or gDNA derived from T cells, B-cell-depleted T cells, or PBMCs. The dataset comprised deeply sampled blood TCRbeta repertoires from subjects exposed to, actively infected with, or recovered from COVID-19. The repertoires were made available in a free public database intended to serve as a resource for research on the immune response to SARS-CoV-2. Samples were obtained from the ongoing ImmuneRACE study (first 160 participants) and from 1,254 subjects provided by 6 global collaborators. The sample metadata nearly always contained a de-identified subject ID, COVID-19 status, age in years and sex. HLA class I and class II types, where available, came from metadata supplied by the sample provider rather than from assay-based typing. The study at large found these results: The amount of clinical and demographic metadata varied by source and participant and was provided uncurated.

At one collaborating source in Seattle, patients were enrolled during active infection and were followed longitudinally through the course of disease. Whole blood was collected in K2EDTA tubes by collaborating institutions according to the institutions' own protocols. For TCRbeta analysis, collaborator samples were shipped as frozen whole blood, as isolated PBMCs, or as DNA extracted from either sample type. TCRbeta CDR3 regions were amplified from genomic DNA by means of the immunoSEQ Assay, a bias-controlled multiplex PCR. The authors processed their data as follows. The number of nucleated cells in each sample was estimated by amplification of reference gene primers within the assay. To quantify the absolute abundance of each unique TCRbeta CDR3 rearrangement, sequence reads were collapsed and filtered. Productive Simpson clonality was computed per sample as the square root of Simpson's diversity index over productive rearrangements. What TCRdb holds here is the immuneACCESS table cut down to in-frame rearrangements. Part of the clones is not present; checked against another copy, under half of the missing clones reflect an unresolved V gene, and the others are unexplained. V and J calls and clone size are given by that table; D and trimming were obtained from the DNA. The sample contains approximately 330,000 clones, around 90% of them found a single time. The ten largest clones represent more than 7.5% of the sample.

CDR1 is given as SGHTA and CDR2 as FQGNSA, both from the germline V gene. CDR3 length: 14 amino acids, cysteine to phenylalanine. CDR3 DNA only is kept here, 42 bases in frame from base 1. V loses 2 bases, J loses 8 bases, and the germline ends lie 12 bases apart. The sample consisted of peripheral blood. The chain joins TRBV7-2 to TRBJ1-4; the D gene is not confidently resolved. This sequence was found in a man aged 25 to 40 with COVID-19, enrolled during active disease. The DNA sequence is as follows: TGTGCCAGCAGCTTAAGCGGGAGGTCCGAAAAACTGTTTTTT. The encoded protein is CASSLSGRSEKLFF.